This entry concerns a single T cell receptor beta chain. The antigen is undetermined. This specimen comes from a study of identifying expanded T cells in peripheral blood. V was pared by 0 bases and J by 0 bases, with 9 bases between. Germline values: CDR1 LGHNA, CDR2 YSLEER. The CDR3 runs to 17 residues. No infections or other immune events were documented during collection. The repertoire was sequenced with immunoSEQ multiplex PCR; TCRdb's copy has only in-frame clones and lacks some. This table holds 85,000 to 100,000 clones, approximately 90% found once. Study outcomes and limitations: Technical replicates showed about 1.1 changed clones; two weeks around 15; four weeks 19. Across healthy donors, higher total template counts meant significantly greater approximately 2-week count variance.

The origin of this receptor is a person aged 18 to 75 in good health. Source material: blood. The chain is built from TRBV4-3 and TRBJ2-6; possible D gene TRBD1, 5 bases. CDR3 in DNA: TGCGCCAGCAGCCAAGATGGGGCCAGCTCTGGGGCCAACGTCCTGACTTTC. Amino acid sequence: CASSQDGASSGANVLTF.